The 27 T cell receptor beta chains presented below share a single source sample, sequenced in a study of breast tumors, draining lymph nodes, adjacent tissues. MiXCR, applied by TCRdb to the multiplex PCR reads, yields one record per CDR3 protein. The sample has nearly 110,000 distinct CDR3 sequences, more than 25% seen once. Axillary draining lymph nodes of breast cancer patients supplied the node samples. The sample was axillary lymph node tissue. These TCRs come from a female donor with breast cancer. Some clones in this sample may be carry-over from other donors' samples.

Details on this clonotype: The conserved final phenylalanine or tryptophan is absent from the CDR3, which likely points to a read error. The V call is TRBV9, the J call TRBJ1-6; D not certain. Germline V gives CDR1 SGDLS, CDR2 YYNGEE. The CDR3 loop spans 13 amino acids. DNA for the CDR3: TGTGCCAGCGGCGTAGCATCTAATTCACCCCTCCACTCT. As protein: CASGVASNSPLHS.

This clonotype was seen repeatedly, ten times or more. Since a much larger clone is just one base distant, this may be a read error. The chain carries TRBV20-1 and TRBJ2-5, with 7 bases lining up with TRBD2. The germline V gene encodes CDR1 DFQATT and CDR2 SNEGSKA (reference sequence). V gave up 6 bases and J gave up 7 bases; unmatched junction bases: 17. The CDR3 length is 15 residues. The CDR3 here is CSASQAVGGSGTQYF. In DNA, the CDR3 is TGCAGTGCGTCCCAAGCCGTGGGGGGGTCCGGGACCCAGTACTTC.

The CDR3 is CASSPGGRSPLHF. The CDR3 nucleotides read TGTGCCAGCAGCCCAGGGGGCCGTTCACCCCTCCACTTT. This rearrangement joins TRBV7-9 to TRBJ1-6, with 8 bases matching TRBD1. J was trimmed by 9 bases and V by 5 bases; bases with no gene match: 3. The CDR3 consists of 13 residues. CDR1 and CDR2 from the germline V gene are SEHNR and FQNEAQ (reference sequence).

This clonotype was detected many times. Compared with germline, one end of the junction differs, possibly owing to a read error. CDR3 amino acids: CASSPSRDRKSNQPQHF. The CDR3 DNA sequence: TGTGCTAGCAGCCCGAGCCGGGACAGAAAGAGCAATCAGCCCCAGCATTTT. The chain recombines TRBV7-7 with TRBJ1-5; 7 nucleotides agree with TRBD1. The CDR3 is 17 residues long. Germline V CDR1 and CDR2: SSHAT, FNYEAQ (reference sequence).

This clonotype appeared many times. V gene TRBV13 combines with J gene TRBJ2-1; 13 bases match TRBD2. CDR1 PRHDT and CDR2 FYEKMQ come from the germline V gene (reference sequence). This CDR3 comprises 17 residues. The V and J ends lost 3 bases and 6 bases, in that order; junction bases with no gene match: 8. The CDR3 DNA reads TGTGCCAGCAGCTTCGGGACTAGCGGGAAAAGGGGCAATGAGCAGTTCTTC. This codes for CASSFGTSGKRGNEQFF.

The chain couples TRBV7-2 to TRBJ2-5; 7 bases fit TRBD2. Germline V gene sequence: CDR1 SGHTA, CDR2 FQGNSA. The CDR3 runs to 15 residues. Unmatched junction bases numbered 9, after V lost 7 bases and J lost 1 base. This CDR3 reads CASTKNRLAQETQYF. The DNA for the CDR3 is TGTGCCAGCACCAAAAACCGACTAGCCCAAGAGACCCAGTACTTC. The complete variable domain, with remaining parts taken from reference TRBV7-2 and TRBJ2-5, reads GAGVSQSPSNKVTEKGKDVELRCDPISGHTALYWYRQSLGQGLEFLIYFQGNSAPDKSGLPSDRFSAERTGGSVSTLTIQRTQQEDSAVYLCASTKNRLAQETQYFGPGTRLLVL.

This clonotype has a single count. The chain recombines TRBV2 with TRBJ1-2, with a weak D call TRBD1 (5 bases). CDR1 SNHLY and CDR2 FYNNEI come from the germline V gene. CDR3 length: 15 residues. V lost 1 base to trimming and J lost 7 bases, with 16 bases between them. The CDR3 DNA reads TGTGCCAGCAGTGAAGATTTGGCAGGGTACTGTGGCTACACCTTC. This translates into CASSEDLAGYCGYTF.

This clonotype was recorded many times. The CDR3: CSVVRQGIGEQFF. The CDR3 coding sequence is TGCAGCGTTGTTCGACAGGGTATAGGAGAGCAGTTCTTC. This chain joins TRBV29-1 and TRBJ2-1, with 7 bases matching TRBD1. With 4 bases clipped from V and 10 bases from J, the junction kept 10 bases outside the gene matches. Germline loops: CDR1 SQVTM, CDR2 ANQGSEA. CDR3 length equals 13 residues.

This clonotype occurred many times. CDR3 bases: TGTGCCAGCAGCTTCAGCGGGAAGCAGTACTTC. It is translated as CASSFSGKQYF. The rearrangement uses TRBV9 and TRBJ2-7; 7 bases align to TRBD2. Trimming at V came to 4 bases and at J to 8 bases, leaving 3 bases not matched to a gene. Germline loops: CDR1 SGDLS, CDR2 YYNGEE. The CDR3 has 11 amino acids. The whole variable domain, filled in from reference TRBV9 and TRBJ2-7, reads DSGVTQTPKHLITATGQRVTLRCSPRSGDLSVYWYQQSLDQGLQFLIQYYNGEERAKGNILERFSAQQFPDLHSELNLSSLELGDSALYFCASSFSGKQYFGPGTRLTVT.

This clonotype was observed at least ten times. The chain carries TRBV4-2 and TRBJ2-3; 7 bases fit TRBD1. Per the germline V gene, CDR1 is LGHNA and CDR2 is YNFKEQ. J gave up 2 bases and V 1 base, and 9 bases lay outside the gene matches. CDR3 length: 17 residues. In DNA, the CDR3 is TGTGCCAGCAGCCAAGTCCCGACAGGGTTCTACACAGATACGCAGTATTTT. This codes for CASSQVPTGFYTDTQYF.

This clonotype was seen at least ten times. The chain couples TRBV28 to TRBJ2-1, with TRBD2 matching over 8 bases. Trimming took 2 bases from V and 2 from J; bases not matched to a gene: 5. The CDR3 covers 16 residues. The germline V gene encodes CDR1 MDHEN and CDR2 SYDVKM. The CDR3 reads CASSLAKRETYNEQFF. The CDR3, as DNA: TGTGCCAGCAGTTTAGCAAAGCGGGAGACCTACAATGAGCAGTTCTTC.

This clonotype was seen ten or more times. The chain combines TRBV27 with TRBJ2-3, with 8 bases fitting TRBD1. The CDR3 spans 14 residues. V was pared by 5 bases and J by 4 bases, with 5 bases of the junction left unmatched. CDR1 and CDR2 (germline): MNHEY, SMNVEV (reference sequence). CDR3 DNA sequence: TGTGCCAGCAGTCACAGGGGGTCCTCAGATACGCAGTATTTT. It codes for CASSHRGSSDTQYF.

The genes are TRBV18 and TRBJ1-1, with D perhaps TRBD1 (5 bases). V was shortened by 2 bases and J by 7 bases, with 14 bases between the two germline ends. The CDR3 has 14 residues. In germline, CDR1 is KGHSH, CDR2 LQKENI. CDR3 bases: TGTGCCAGCTCACCATTATCCGGGGCGTTTGAAGCTTTCTTT. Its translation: CASSPLSGAFEAFF.

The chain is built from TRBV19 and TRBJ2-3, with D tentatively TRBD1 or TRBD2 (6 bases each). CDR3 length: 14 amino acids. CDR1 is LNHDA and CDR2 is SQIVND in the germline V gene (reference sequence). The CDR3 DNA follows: TGTGGCAGGGCTATAGGGGGGCGCACAGATACGCAGTATTTT. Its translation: CGRAIGGRTDTQYF.

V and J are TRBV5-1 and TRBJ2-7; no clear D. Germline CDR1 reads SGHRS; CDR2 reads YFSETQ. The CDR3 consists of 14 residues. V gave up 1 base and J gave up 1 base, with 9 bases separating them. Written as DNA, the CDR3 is TGCGCCAGCAGCTTGTCAGGCCAGTCCTACGAGCAGTACTTC. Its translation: CASSLSGQSYEQYF. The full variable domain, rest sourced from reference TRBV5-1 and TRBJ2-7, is KAGVTQTPRYLIKTRGQQVTLSCSPISGHRSVSWYQQTPGQGLQFLFEYFSETQRNKGNFPGRFSGRQFSNSRSEMNVSTLELGDSALYLCASSLSGQSYEQYFGPGTRLTVT.

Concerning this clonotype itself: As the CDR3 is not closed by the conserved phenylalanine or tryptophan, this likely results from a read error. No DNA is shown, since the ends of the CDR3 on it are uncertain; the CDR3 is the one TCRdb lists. CDR3 sequence reads: CASSRKLAVLD. V and J are TRBV5-5 and TRBJ2-5; the D call of TRBD2 is as the table states it, not checked on the DNA. The germline CDR1 and CDR2 sequences are SGHKS and YYEKEE (reference sequence). The CDR3 length equals 11 residues, ends included.

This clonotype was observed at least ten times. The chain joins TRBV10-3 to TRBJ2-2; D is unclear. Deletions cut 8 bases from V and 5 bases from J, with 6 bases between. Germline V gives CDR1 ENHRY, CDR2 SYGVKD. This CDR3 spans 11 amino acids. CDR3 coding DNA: TGTGCCATCGCTTCTACCGGGGAGCTGTTTTTT. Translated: CAIASTGELFF.

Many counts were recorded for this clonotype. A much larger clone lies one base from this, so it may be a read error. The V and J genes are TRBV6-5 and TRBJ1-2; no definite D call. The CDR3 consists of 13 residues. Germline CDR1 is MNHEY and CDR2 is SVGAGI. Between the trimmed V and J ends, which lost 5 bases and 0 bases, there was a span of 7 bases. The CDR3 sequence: CASSHRANYGYTF. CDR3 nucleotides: TGTGCCAGCAGTCACAGAGCTAACTATGGCTACACCTTC.

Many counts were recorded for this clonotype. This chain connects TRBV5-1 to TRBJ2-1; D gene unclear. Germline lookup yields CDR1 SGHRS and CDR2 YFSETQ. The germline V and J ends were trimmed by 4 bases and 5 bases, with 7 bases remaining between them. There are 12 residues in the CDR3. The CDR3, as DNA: TGCGCCAGCAGCCCCCCAAACAATGAGCAGTTCTTC. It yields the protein CASSPPNNEQFF.

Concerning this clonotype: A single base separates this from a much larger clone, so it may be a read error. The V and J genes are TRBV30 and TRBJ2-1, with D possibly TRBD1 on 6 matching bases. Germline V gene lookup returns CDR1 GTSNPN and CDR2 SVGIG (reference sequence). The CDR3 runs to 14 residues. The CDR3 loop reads CAWSVDRIYNEQLF. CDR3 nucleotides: TGTGCCTGGAGTGTAGACAGGATCTACAATGAGCAGCTCTTC.

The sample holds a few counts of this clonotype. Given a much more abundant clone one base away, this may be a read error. DNA of the CDR3: TGTGCCAGCACCCGGAGGGGAAGAGAGACCCAGTACTTC. Translated: CASTRRGRETQYF. The chain recombines TRBV6-1 with TRBJ2-5; D might be TRBD2 (6 bases). Germline V gene sequence: CDR1 MNHNS, CDR2 SASEGT. V was shortened by 7 bases and J by 4 bases, with 13 bases between the two germline ends. The CDR3 has 13 residues.

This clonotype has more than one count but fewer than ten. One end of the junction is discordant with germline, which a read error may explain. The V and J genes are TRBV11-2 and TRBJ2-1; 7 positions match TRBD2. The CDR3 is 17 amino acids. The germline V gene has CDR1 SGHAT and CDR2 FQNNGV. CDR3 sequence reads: CASSLDLRPAGRGERFF. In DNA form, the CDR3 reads TGTGCCAGCAGCTTAGATTTACGACCAGCGGGACGGGGGGAGCGGTTCTTC.

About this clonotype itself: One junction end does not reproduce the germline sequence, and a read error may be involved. The CDR3: CSARDPPPEETQCF. The CDR3, as DNA: TGCAGTGCTAGAGATCCCCCCCCCGAAGAGACCCAGTGCTTT. The rearrangement links TRBV20-1 to TRBJ2-5, with no clear D. This CDR3 is built from 14 residues. In germline, CDR1 is DFQATT, CDR2 SNEGSKA (reference sequence).

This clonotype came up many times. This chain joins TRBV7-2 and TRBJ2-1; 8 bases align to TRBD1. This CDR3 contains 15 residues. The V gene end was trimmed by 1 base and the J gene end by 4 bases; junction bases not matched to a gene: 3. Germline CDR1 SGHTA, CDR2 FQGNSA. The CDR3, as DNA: TGTGCCAGCAGCTTAGGCAGGGGGCTATACAATGAGCAGTTCTTC. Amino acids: CASSLGRGLYNEQFF.

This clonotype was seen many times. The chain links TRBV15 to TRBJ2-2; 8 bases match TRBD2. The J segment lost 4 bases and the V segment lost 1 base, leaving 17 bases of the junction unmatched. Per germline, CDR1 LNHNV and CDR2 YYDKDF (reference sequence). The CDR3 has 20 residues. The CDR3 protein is CATSRAATTRGLVGTGELFF. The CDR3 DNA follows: TGTGCCACCAGCAGAGCCGCGACTACCCGGGGACTAGTCGGCACCGGGGAGCTGTTTTTT.

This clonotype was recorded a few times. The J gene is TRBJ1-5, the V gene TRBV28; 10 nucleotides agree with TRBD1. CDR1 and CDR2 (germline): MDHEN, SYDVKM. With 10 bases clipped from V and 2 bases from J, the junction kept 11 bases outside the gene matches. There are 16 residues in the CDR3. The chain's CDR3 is CATHGTGEVGNQPQHF. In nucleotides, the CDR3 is TGTGCCACTCACGGGACAGGGGAGGTGGGCAATCAGCCCCAGCATTTT.

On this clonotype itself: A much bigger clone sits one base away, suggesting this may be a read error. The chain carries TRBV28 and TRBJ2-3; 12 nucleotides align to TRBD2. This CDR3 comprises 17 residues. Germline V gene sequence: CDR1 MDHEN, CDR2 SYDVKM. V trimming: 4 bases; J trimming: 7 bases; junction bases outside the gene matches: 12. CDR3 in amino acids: CASSSLRSTSGGYTQYF. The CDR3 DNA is TGTGCCAGCAGTTCCCTCAGATCGACTAGCGGGGGTTATACGCAGTATTTT.